The T cell receptor beta chain under discussion was sequenced for a study of cytomegalovirus exposure and HLA in healthy donors. Study-wide results and caveats: Earlier analysis looked at TCR beta V segments, and most were productive about 87% or about 30% of the time.

A word on this clone: Antigen unknown.

With 60 Vbeta and 13 Jbeta primers, the PCR was carried out. Only in-frame clones appear in the TCRdb table, and some are missing; sequencing was by immunoSEQ multiplex PCR. This sample's table reports about 72,000 clones. Germline CDR1 SGHRS, CDR2 YFSETQ. The CDR3 covers 17 residues. V shed 5 bases and J 3 bases; nucleotides not matched to a gene: 8. The material sequenced was PBMCs. The origin of this receptor is a man aged 40-50 years in good health and CMV-seronegative. The rearrangement links TRBV5-1 to TRBJ2-2; 12 bases match TRBD1. CDR3 sequence reads: CASRTGTGGADTGELFF. The CDR3 DNA sequence: TGCGCCAGCAGAACCGGGACAGGGGGCGCGGACACCGGGGAGCTGTTTTTT.